Listed here are 19 T cell receptor beta chains from one sample, sequenced in a study of blood T cells in healthy people across ages. For the second PCR, which ran for roughly 7 to 11 cycles, a sample-barcoded 5' primer and a J-beta primer mix were used. Using its own MiXCR run on the 5' RACE reads, TCRdb lists one record per CDR3 protein. Of hundreds of thousands of distinct CDR3 sequences listed, 32% are singletons. Sequenced sample: blood. These receptors were taken from an elderly woman in good health.

This clonotype was detected ten times or more. This rearrangement joins TRBV3-1 to TRBJ2-5; 15 positions agree with TRBD2. The CDR3 loop spans 18 amino acids. CDR1 is LGHDT and CDR2 is YNNKEL in the germline V gene (reference sequence). Trimming cost V 4 bases and J 5 bases; bases outside gene matches: 11. The CDR3 loop is CASSPRTVGTSGGETQYF. CDR3 in DNA: TGTGCCAGCAGCCCGCGTACCGTTGGGACTAGCGGGGGGGAGACCCAGTACTTC.

The chain joins TRBV20-1 to TRBJ1-5, with 12 bases fitting TRBD1. The CDR3 is 16 amino acids. J lost 0 bases, V lost 6 bases, and 6 bases had no gene match. CDR1 and CDR2 from the germline V gene are DFQATT and SNEGSKA (reference sequence). CDR3 in DNA: TGCAGTGCCCCGGGACAGGGGGCGTATAGCAATCAGCCCCAGCATTTT. It yields the protein CSAPGQGAYSNQPQHF.

Many counts were recorded for this clonotype. The CDR3 coding sequence is TGTGCCAGCAGTCGGGTGGGGGGGGCCAACGTCCTGACTTTC. Protein product: CASSRVGGANVLTF. This chain joins TRBV12-3 or TRBV12-4 and TRBJ2-6; D is uncertain. V was clipped by 5 bases and J by 4 bases, with 9 bases between them. There are 14 residues in the CDR3.

This chain links TRBV7-8 with TRBJ2-1; D is ambiguous. Trimming took off 5 bases at V and 0 bases at J, with 14 bases between the two ends. The CDR3 length is 16 residues. Per the germline V gene, CDR1 is SGHVS and CDR2 is FQNEAQ. Written as DNA, the CDR3 is TGTGCCAGCAGCCCCCGACCGCTAAGCTCCTACAATGAGCAGTTCTTC. It codes for CASSPRPLSSYNEQFF.

Turning to this clonotype: A much more abundant neighbour one base away suggests this may be a read error. This chain uses TRBV6-1 with TRBJ1-4; 11 bases line up with TRBD1. CDR1 is MNHNS and CDR2 is SASEGT in the germline V gene. The CDR3 covers 17 residues. The CDR3 protein is CASKLRDRGDYNEKRFF. The CDR3 nucleotides read TGTGCCAGCAAGCTACGGGACAGGGGGGATTATAATGAAAAACGGTTTTTT.

This clonotype was counted ten times or more. The genes are TRBV6-1 and TRBJ2-5; 7 bases align to TRBD1. Germline CDR1 is MNHNS and CDR2 is SASEGT. The junction had 15 bases not matched to a gene; V was cut back by 11 bases and J by 9 bases. The CDR3 has 13 amino acids. The CDR3 region has the DNA TGTGCCGGGGGCCCGACAGGGTCGGCGGCCCAGTACTTC. Amino acids: CAGGPTGSAAQYF.

This clonotype has a count of ten or more. The chain links TRBV6-5 to TRBJ2-3; tentative D call: TRBD1 (6 bases). Trimming cost V 7 bases and J 1 base, with 12 bases left between them. The germline V gene encodes CDR1 MNHEY and CDR2 SVGAGI. The CDR3 has 14 amino acids. Here the CDR3 DNA reads TGTGCCAGCACAACAGGGTCGGGCACAGATACGCAGTATTTT. Translated, it gives CASTTGSGTDTQYF.

As DNA, the CDR3 is TGTGCCATCAGTGGCGGGGGCCGGAACACCGGGGAGCTGTTTTTT. Amino acids: CAISGGGRNTGELFF. The chain links TRBV10-3 to TRBJ2-2; D is perhaps TRBD2 (7 bases). CDR3 size: 15 residues. V shed 4 bases and J shed 1 base, with 10 bases lying between them. In germline, CDR1 is ENHRY, CDR2 SYGVKD.

J is TRBJ1-5 and V is TRBV29-1, with 9 bases aligning to TRBD1. Germline V gene sequence: CDR1 SQVTM, CDR2 ANQGSEA. The V and J ends lost 7 bases and 6 bases, in that order; junction bases with no gene match: 7. The CDR3 has 13 amino acids. DNA for the CDR3: TGCAGCGCGGGGGGACAGGGAGGTCAGCCCCAGCATTTT. Its translation: CSAGGQGGQPQHF.

This clonotype was counted ten times or more. The rearrangement links TRBV12-3 or TRBV12-4 to TRBJ2-1; 12 positions match TRBD2. The CDR3 spans 18 residues. J was trimmed by 5 bases and V by 4 bases; bases with no gene match: 12. CDR3: CASSYGTSGGRLDNEQFF. As DNA, the CDR3 is TGTGCCAGCAGTTATGGAACTAGCGGGGGGCGGCTCGACAATGAGCAGTTCTTC.

Regarding this clonotype: This likely comes from a read error, as the CDR3 has no conserved phenylalanine or tryptophan at its end. Because the CDR3's place on the DNA is in doubt, the DNA is left out and the CDR3 is given as listed by TCRdb. This chain links TRBV11-2 with TRBJ2-1; the table names TRBD2, a call not compared with the DNA. The CDR3 adds up to 17 amino acids, both ends counted. Per the germline V gene, CDR1 is SGHAT and CDR2 is FQNNGV. The chain's CDR3 is CASSLAGTIGGTMSSSS.

As concerns this clonotype: Given a much more abundant clone one base away, this may be a read error. The chain carries TRBV7-2 and TRBJ2-5; maybe TRBD2 (6 bases). Germline CDR1 and CDR2: SGHTA and FQGNSA. V was cut by 4 bases and J by 11 bases, with 20 bases left in between. There are 14 residues in the CDR3. The CDR3 sequence is CASSSPRRGDEQYF. DNA for the CDR3: TGTGCCAGCAGCTCGCCCCGGCGGGGAGATGAGCAGTACTTC.

This clonotype was seen many times. This chain links TRBV7-2 with TRBJ2-1; tentatively, D is TRBD2 (6 bases). This CDR3 is built from 12 residues. V gave up 0 bases and J gave up 14 bases, with 11 bases separating them. Germline CDR1 SGHTA, CDR2 FQGNSA. CDR3 nucleotide sequence: TGTGCCAGCAGCTTAGCGAGCGGGTTGAAGTTCTTC. Translating gives CASSLASGLKFF.

A word on this clonotype: A much larger clone sits a single nucleotide away, making a read error possible. The CDR3 region is CGARDTGFEAFF. The CDR3 region has the DNA TGCGGTGCTAGAGATACAGGGTTTGAAGCTTTCTTT. The rearrangement links TRBV20-1 to TRBJ1-1; weak D call: TRBD1 (6 bases). The CDR3 is 12 amino acids. The germline V gene has CDR1 DFQATT and CDR2 SNEGSKA (reference sequence).

This clonotype was recorded at least ten times. As DNA, the CDR3 is TGCGCCAGCAGCTTTGTGGGACAAGGTGGCTACACCTTC. Translating it yields CASSFVGQGGYTF. This rearrangement joins TRBV5-1 to TRBJ1-2; TRBD1 might be the D (6 bases). The CDR3 runs 13 residues. The germline gives CDR1 SGHRS, CDR2 YFSETQ. The V end lost 2 bases, the J end lost 7 bases, and 12 bases lay between the germline ends.

A few counts support this clonotype. The chain joins TRBV10-3 to TRBJ2-2, with 8 bases matching TRBD1. V shed 10 bases, J shed 7 bases, and the junction held 14 bases outside the gene matches. The CDR3 runs to 15 residues. The germline V gene encodes CDR1 ENHRY and CDR2 SYGVKD. The CDR3 protein is CATSELQGAGGELFF. For the CDR3, the DNA is TGTGCCACCTCGGAGTTGCAGGGGGCTGGCGGGGAGCTGTTTTTT.

The chain couples TRBV5-1 to TRBJ2-5; 7 bases map to TRBD1. The end of the DNA fits TRBJ2-4 better, so the J call may be wrong. CDR1 and CDR2 (germline): SGHRS, YFSETQ. This CDR3 region has 15 residues. CDR3 bases: TGCGCCAGCAGCTTGGTGGCAGGGGGAGAAAACATTCAGTACTTC. Translated: CASSLVAGGENIQYF.

This clonotype was seen many times. The V call is TRBV15, the J call TRBJ1-5, with TRBD1 matching 7 bases. After removal of 3 bases from V and 4 bases from J, the junction contained 6 bases not matched to a gene. The CDR3 consists of 15 residues. CDR1 is LNHNV, CDR2 YYDKDF, per germline (reference sequence). This CDR3 is CATSSYRDRNQPQHF. CDR3 sequence (DNA): TGTGCCACCAGCAGCTACCGGGACAGAAATCAGCCCCAGCATTTT. Combining the CDR3 with reference TRBV15 and TRBJ1-5 gives the whole variable domain DAMVIQNPRYQVTQFGKPVTLSCSQTLNHNVMYWYQQKSSQAPKLLFHYYDKDFNNEADTPDNFQSRRPNTSFCFLDIRSPGLGDTAMYLCATSSYRDRNQPQHFGDGTRLSIL.

Turning to this clonotype: A read error may be the cause here, since a much bigger clone is one base away. The chain carries TRBV24-1 and TRBJ2-3, with TRBD2 matching 8 bases. CDR3 size: 15 residues. Looked up from germline, CDR1 is KGHDR and CDR2 is SFDVKD. CDR3 amino acids: CAASDSSGRYDTQYF. CDR3 sequence (DNA): TGTGCCGCCAGTGATTCAAGCGGGAGATACGATACGCAGTATTTT.